The TCR beta chain described here comes from a study of blood T cell repertoires in COVID-19. In the study overall: Donors in the United States, Italy and Spain gave samples during acute or convalescent COVID-19. T cells, B-cell-depleted T cells, or PBMCs provided the cDNA or gDNA that served as material.

The method was immunoSEQ multiplex PCR; TCRdb's version includes in-frame clones alone and lacks a portion of them. Of roughly 30,000 clones listed, roughly 90% are singletons. For this clone: The junction differs from germline at one of its ends, possibly a read error.

The CDR3 contains 15 residues. CDR1 and CDR2 (germline): SQVTM, ANQGSEA. The chain carries TRBV29-1 and TRBJ2-7, with 9 bases matching TRBD1. The specimen was peripheral blood. This TCR was sampled from a human donor in a cohort sampled during active COVID-19. CDR3 coding DNA: TGCAGCGTTGAAGGGGCCGGGACAGGGAATGGAGGAGTGAACTTC. Protein: CSVEGAGTGNGGVNF.